This T cell receptor beta chain came from a study of cytomegalovirus exposure and HLA in healthy donors. This clone appeared once. Its antigen remains unidentified. Primers included in the PCR were 60 Vbeta and 13 Jbeta primers. TCRdb keeps only in-frame clones here, not all; method: immunoSEQ multiplex PCR. The sample includes around 110,000 clones, over 60% of them seen just once. The ends were cut back, 5 bases at V and 4 bases at J, with 11 bases in the middle. This CDR3 region has 13 residues. The germline V gene encodes CDR1 SGHVS and CDR2 FNYEAQ. The study, taken as a whole, reports: In presence/absence analyses, roughly uniform sequencing depth across donors was assumed.

The source material was PBMCs. This chain joins TRBV7-6 and TRBJ1-1; D not certain. The receptor comes from a woman in her 30s in good health and CMV-seronegative. CDR3 region: CASSQSVSTEAFF. Here the CDR3 DNA reads TGTGCCAGCAGCCAAAGCGTGAGCACTGAAGCTTTCTTT. Combining the CDR3 with reference TRBV7-6 and TRBJ1-1 gives the whole variable domain GAGVSQSPRYKVTKRGQDVALRCDPISGHVSLYWYRQALGQGPEFLTYFNYEAQQDKSGLPNDRFSAERPEGSISTLTIQRTEQRDSAMYRCASSQSVSTEAFFGQGTRLTVV.